This TCR beta chain was captured in a study of cytomegalovirus exposure and HLA in healthy donors. Study results and caveats: The tendency of first-cohort TCR clusters to co-occur in the approximately 110 validation repertoires was the finding of a later analysis. Associated with cytomegalovirus, according to the listing, were 150 to 200 TCR beta chains. Three CMV-associated chains proved CMV antigen-specific in vitro.

The donors were in the roughly 110-subject validation cohort; that cohort was separate from the roughly 730-subject first cohort. CDR3 size: 16 residues. V gave up 1 base and J gave up 3 bases, with 16 bases separating them. Germline V gene sequence: CDR1 LGHNA, CDR2 YNFKEQ. TCRdb's table, derived via immunoSEQ multiplex PCR, lists solely in-frame clones and lacks some. In the table there are tens of thousands of clones, roughly 89% of which are singletons. About this clone: Antigen unknown.

The receptor comes from a woman between 18 and 29 years old in good health and CMV-seropositive. The sequenced sample was PBMCs. The chain links TRBV4-2 to TRBJ2-7; D is possibly TRBD2 (6 bases). CDR3 nucleotide sequence: TGTGCCAGCAGCCAAGTCTCCGGGACTCGAGTCTACGAGCAGTACTTC. It is translated as CASSQVSGTRVYEQYF.